This entry is about one TCR beta chain. This entry belongs to a study of early T cells in non-severe SARS-CoV-2 infection. One entry per CDR3 protein, called by TCRdb with MiXCR from the 5' RACE reads. This table has some 61,000 distinct CDR3 sequences, 13% appearing once. From germline, CDR1 is LGHNA and CDR2 YSLEER. Trimming cost V 3 bases and J 0 bases; bases outside gene matches: 5. The CDR3 runs 16 residues. The sequenced sample consisted of whole blood. V usage is TRBV4-3 and J usage is TRBJ1-5; 7 positions agree with TRBD1. This sequence was found in an adult who was a healthcare worker with PCR-confirmed SARS-CoV-2 infection or an uninfected control (not recorded which). CDR3 region: CASSQFRDSSNQPQHF. CDR3 DNA: TGCGCCAGCAGCCAGTTCAGGGACAGTAGCAATCAGCCCCAGCATTTT.